One sample yielded the 21 T cell receptor beta chains listed below, sequenced in a study of Ad26.COV2.S vaccination and SARS-CoV-2 variants. Using immunoSEQ multiplex PCR, the repertoire was profiled, and TCRdb retains in-frame clones only, with some absent. In the table there are a few hundred thousand clones, more than 75% of which are singletons. Treatment in this sample: some 19 received Ad26.COV2.S at low or high dose, single or two shots; roughly five received placebo; per-sample allocation not given. Sample collection was performed on day 63 after the first vaccine or placebo injection. The sequences come from peripheral blood, collected in a trial of Ad26.COV2.S vaccine versus placebo. Every receptor here comes from a person aged 18-60 years who received the Ad26.COV2.S COVID-19 vaccine or a placebo.

The CDR3 loop reads CASSDGHMNTEAFF. In DNA form, the CDR3 reads TGTGCCAGCAGTGACGGACATATGAACACTGAAGCTTTCTTT. This chain links TRBV25-1 with TRBJ1-1, with a tentative D call TRBD1 (5 bases). CDR3 length: 14 residues. CDR1 and CDR2 from the germline V gene are MGHDK and SYGVNS. Trimming cost V 3 bases and J 0 bases, with 8 bases left between them.

The chain combines TRBV7-3 with TRBJ2-1, with 7 bases aligning to TRBD2. The CDR3 runs 16 residues. Germline lookup yields CDR1 SGHTA and CDR2 FQGTGA. The V segment lost 2 bases and the J segment 4 bases; nucleotides outside the gene matches: 8. The CDR3 is CASSLGGTIPYNEQFF. The CDR3, as DNA: TGTGCCAGCAGCTTAGGAGGGACTATTCCGTACAATGAGCAGTTCTTC.

This sequence joins TRBV18 and TRBJ2-7, with 13 nucleotides matching TRBD2. The J segment lost 2 bases and the V segment lost 6 bases, leaving 4 bases of the junction unmatched. The CDR3 spans 15 residues. Germline loops: CDR1 KGHSH, CDR2 LQKENI. The DNA of the CDR3 is TGTGCCAGCTCTCAAGGACTAGCGGGGGCCTACGAGCAGTACTTC. This translates into CASSQGLAGAYEQYF.

The chain has TRBV5-4 and TRBJ2-3; 12 bases match TRBD2. J was trimmed by 3 bases and V by 1 base; bases with no gene match: 0. Germline CDR1 is SGHNT and CDR2 is YYREEE (reference sequence). The length of the CDR3 is 15 residues. The CDR3 bases are TGTGCCAGCAGCTTGCTAGCGGGGGGGACAGATACGCAGTATTTT. Translated, it gives CASSLLAGGTDTQYF.

This clone occurred a few times. This chain joins TRBV30 and TRBJ1-3; D ambiguous. This CDR3 is built from 12 residues. V lost 4 bases and J lost 2, with 6 bases in between. Germline V CDR1 and CDR2: GTSNPN, SVGIG (reference sequence). The CDR3 DNA is TGTGCCTGGAAGGCGGCTGGAAACACCATATATTTT. This encodes CAWKAAGNTIYF.

A note on this clone: This may be a read error, as it is one base from a much larger clone. The chain employs TRBV27 and TRBJ1-5, with D unclear. V lost 3 bases and J lost 1, with 4 bases in between. The CDR3 totals 13 residues. Germline CDR1 reads MNHEY; CDR2 reads SMNVEV (reference sequence). CDR3 DNA: TGTGCCAGCAGTTTGGACAGCAATCAGCCCCAGCATTTT. Amino acids: CASSLDSNQPQHF.

This clone is a singleton in its sample. The rearrangement joins TRBV1 to TRBJ1-6. TRBV1 is listed as a pseudogene. The CDR3 runs to 17 residues. For the CDR3, the DNA is TGCACCAGCAGCCAAGAAATGGGGGATTCTGGCAGTTCACCCCTCCACTTT. Translation: CTSSQEMGDSGSSPLHF.

The chain has TRBV14 and TRBJ2-2; 12 bases are a match to TRBD2. CDR1 is SGHDN, CDR2 FVKESK, per germline. The CDR3 is 20 amino acids. Trimming cost V 3 bases and J 2 bases; bases outside gene matches: 13. The chain's CDR3 is CASSQYILLAGGLNTGELFF. The CDR3 bases are TGTGCCAGCAGCCAGTATATCCTACTAGCGGGGGGTCTAAACACCGGGGAGCTGTTTTTT.

This sequence joins TRBV11-2 and TRBJ2-5, with 9 bases matching TRBD2. The length of the CDR3 is 16 residues. The V and J ends lost 1 base and 2 bases, in that order; junction bases with no gene match: 5. Looked up from germline, CDR1 is SGHAT and CDR2 is FQNNGV. The CDR3 protein is CASSLGLAGRQETQYF. The CDR3 DNA reads as TGTGCCAGCAGCTTAGGTCTAGCGGGGCGTCAAGAGACCCAGTACTTC.

In its sample, this clone was seen a few times. The chain links TRBV12-5 to TRBJ1-1; D not resolved. The CDR3 is 13 residues long. V lost 3 bases and J 5 bases, leaving 10 bases between the germline ends. Germline CDR1 LGHNT, CDR2 FRNRAP. Here the CDR3 DNA reads TGTGCTAGTGGTTTTGCGCCGGAAACTGAAGCTTTCTTT. Its protein is CASGFAPETEAFF.

Points on this clone: Other DNA sequences in the sample encode the same CDR3. V usage is TRBV5-1 and J usage is TRBJ2-7, with 9 bases fitting TRBD1. Germline values: CDR1 SGHRS, CDR2 YFSETQ. The junction had 0 bases not matched to a gene; V was cut back by 0 bases and J by 2 bases. The CDR3 is 14 amino acids. The CDR3 loop reads CASSLGTGAYEQYF. As DNA, the CDR3 is TGCGCCAGCAGCTTGGGGACAGGGGCCTACGAGCAGTACTTC.

This clone showed up just once. The CDR3 here is CASSFLGGVGNEQFF. CDR3 DNA: TGTGCCAGCAGTTTTCTCGGGGGCGTGGGCAATGAGCAGTTCTTC. The chain has TRBV28 and TRBJ2-1; D possibly uses TRBD1 or TRBD2 (6 bases each). The CDR3 extends over 15 amino acids. The germline gives CDR1 MDHEN, CDR2 SYDVKM. Trimming cost V 3 bases and J 6 bases, with 15 bases left between them.

The chain uses TRBV18 and TRBJ1-5; D unresolved. The CDR3 totals 14 residues. The germline CDR1 and CDR2 sequences are KGHSH and LQKENI. Between the trimmed V and J ends, which lost 1 base and 7 bases, there was a span of 11 bases. CDR3 sequence reads: CASSPQGIGQPQHF. The CDR3 coding sequence is TGTGCCAGCTCACCACAGGGTATAGGACAGCCCCAGCATTTT.

The chain combines TRBV9 with TRBJ2-2; a possible D gene is TRBD2 (6 bases). This CDR3 comprises 18 residues. The germline V gene has CDR1 SGDLS and CDR2 YYNGEE. Between the trimmed V and J ends, which lost 4 bases and 0 bases, there was a span of 19 bases. CDR3 loop: CASSLTQGGEANTGELFF. As DNA, the CDR3 is TGTGCCAGCAGCCTCACCCAGGGAGGCGAAGCGAACACCGGGGAGCTGTTTTTT. Filled out from reference TRBV9 and TRBJ2-2, the complete variable domain reads DSGVTQTPKHLITATGQRVTLRCSPRSGDLSVYWYQQSLDQGLQFLIQYYNGEERAKGNILERFSAQQFPDLHSELNLSSLELGDSALYFCASSLTQGGEANTGELFFGEGSRLTVL.

The chain uses TRBV10-3 and TRBJ2-5; 9 nucleotides agree with TRBD1. Unmatched junction bases numbered 11, after V lost 5 bases and J lost 4 bases. The CDR3 is made up of 16 amino acids. In germline, CDR1 is ENHRY, CDR2 SYGVKD. The CDR3 region has the DNA TGTGCCATCAGTTCGCTCCTAGGGACAGGGAGAGAGACCCAGTACTTC. This translates into CAISSLLGTGRETQYF.

The J gene is TRBJ2-7, the V gene TRBV7-2; no definite D call. V was clipped by 2 bases and J by 6 bases, with 20 bases between them. This CDR3 is 16 amino acids long. The germline V gene has CDR1 SGHTA and CDR2 FQGNSA. The CDR3 protein is CASSLPGSATAGEQYF. CDR3 nucleotides: TGTGCCAGCAGCTTACCTGGCTCAGCCACGGCCGGCGAGCAGTACTTC. Drawing the rest from reference TRBV7-2 and TRBJ2-7, the complete variable domain is GAGVSQSPSNKVTEKGKDVELRCDPISGHTALYWYRQSLGQGLEFLIYFQGNSAPDKSGLPSDRFSAERTGGSVSTLTIQRTQQEDSAVYLCASSLPGSATAGEQYFGPGTRLTVT.

The CDR3 coding sequence is TGTGCCAGCAGTTACGGGGACCCCTCACCCTATAGCAATCAGCCCCAGCATTTT. Protein sequence: CASSYGDPSPYSNQPQHF. The rearrangement joins TRBV6-2 or TRBV6-3 to TRBJ1-5; maybe TRBD1 (5 bases). Germline loops: CDR1 MNHEY, CDR2 SVGEGT. V lost 2 bases and J 0 bases, leaving 17 bases between the germline ends. This CDR3 comprises 18 residues.

The rearrangement links TRBV30 to TRBJ1-3; unclear D gene. The CDR3 totals 15 residues. Germline CDR1 is GTSNPN and CDR2 is SVGIG (reference sequence). Trimming left V 3 bases short and J 0 bases short, with 12 bases between. DNA of the CDR3: TGTGCCTGGAGCTTAGGAGGTCCCTCTGGAAACACCATATATTTT. This codes for CAWSLGGPSGNTIYF.

The chain combines TRBV5-1 with TRBJ2-1; a weak D match, TRBD2 (6 bases). CDR1 SGHRS and CDR2 YFSETQ come from the germline V gene. The V end was cut by 0 bases, the J end by 8 bases, with 12 bases between. The CDR3 is made up of 14 amino acids. The CDR3 region has the DNA TGCGCCAGCAGCTTGGACTCGGGGGTGGATGAGCAGTTCTTC. Protein sequence: CASSLDSGVDEQFF.

This clone was observed many times. This rearrangement joins TRBV28 to TRBJ1-6, with 8 bases aligning to TRBD1. Losses at the gene ends were 7 bases for V and 7 bases for J; bases not matched to a gene: 6. The CDR3 is 14 amino acids. Germline loops: CDR1 MDHEN, CDR2 SYDVKM. The CDR3 coding sequence is TGTGCCAGCAAATTGGGACAGGAAAATTCACCCCTCCACTTT. Translating it yields CASKLGQENSPLHF.

The chain combines TRBV27 with TRBJ2-7; no clear D. Trimming stripped 2 bases from V and 5 bases from J, with 10 bases between. Germline lookup yields CDR1 MNHEY and CDR2 SMNVEV (reference sequence). This CDR3 comprises 13 residues. This CDR3 reads CASSLGPINEQYF. CDR3 DNA sequence: TGTGCCAGCAGTTTAGGGCCCATCAACGAGCAGTACTTC.